This TCR beta chain appears in the sequencing data of a study of blood T cell repertoires in COVID-19. Generated by immunoSEQ multiplex PCR, the TCRdb table keeps only in-frame clones and is missing some. The sample records 280,000 or so clones, 70% to 90% being singletons. All enrollees were roughly 18 to 90 years old and from roughly 22 US areas. Either two negative PCRs, clearance, or symptom resolution qualified Cohort 3 donors as recovered. This clonotype originated in a woman in her thirties or forties who had recovered from COVID-19. Sequencing input: PBMCs or T cells enriched from blood (not recorded which).

The CDR3 DNA is TGTGCCAGCAGATCGGACAGGTTCACCGAGCAGTACTTC. Its translation is CASRSDRFTEQYF. The gene calls are TRBV28 and TRBJ2-7; TRBD1 matches at 7 bases. Trimming at V came to 6 bases and at J to 6 bases, leaving 8 bases not matched to a gene. The length of the CDR3 is 13 residues. CDR1 MDHEN and CDR2 SYDVKM come from the germline V gene. Variable domain in full (rest from reference TRBV28 and TRBJ2-7): DVKVTQSSRYLVKRTGEKVFLECVQDMDHENMFWYRQDPGLGLRLIYFSYDVKMKEKGDIPEGYSVSREKKERFSLILESASTNQTSMYLCASRSDRFTEQYFGPGTRLTVT.